This T cell receptor beta chain comes out of a study of blood T cells in healthy people across ages. Study-wide findings and caveats: Not knowing donor CMV status may have confounded expanded clonotype changes. The recorded TCR beta diversity per million T cells decreased in a roughly linear manner with age. Both naive CD4+ cell counts and diversity were greater in long-lived donors than in aged donors.

This clonotype was found a few times. Its antigen is undetermined. V was clipped by 4 bases and J by 3 bases, with 9 bases between them. CDR3 length equals 13 residues. Sample-barcoded 5' priming and a J-beta primer mix drove a second PCR of 7 to 11 cycles. TCRdb reprocessed the 5' RACE reads with MiXCR, giving one entry per CDR3 protein. The sample lists under 1,000,000 distinct CDR3 sequences, roughly 35% occurring once. This chain links TRBV12-3 or TRBV12-4 with TRBJ1-2, with a tentative D call TRBD1 (5 bases). Sequenced input: blood. The sequence was obtained from a man aged 18-30 years in good health. Here the CDR3 DNA reads TGTGCCAGCAGTTCAGTGGGGGACTATGGCTACACCTTC. Its translation is CASSSVGDYGYTF.